This T cell receptor (beta chain) stems from a study of T cells after somatic rescue of genetic block. The germline CDR1 and CDR2 sequences are SGHDT and YYEEEE. The CDR3 has 12 residues. The germline V and J ends were trimmed by 3 bases and 6 bases, with 8 bases remaining between them. Generated by immunoSEQ multiplex PCR, the TCRdb table keeps only in-frame clones and is missing some. The repertoire includes roughly 65,000 clones, less than 95% of them detected once, and about 3% sits in the top ten. Material for sequencing was peripheral blood mononuclear cells (PBMCs). The V call is TRBV5-6, the J call TRBJ2-3; possibly TRBD1 for D (6 bases). The TCR sequence derives from a man between 40 and 49 years old. CDR3 region: CASSSGVDTQYF. The CDR3 bases are TGTGCCAGCAGCTCAGGGGTCGATACGCAGTATTTT.